This TCR beta chain was profiled in a study of cytomegalovirus exposure and HLA in healthy donors. Study-wide background: Approximately 85 million unique TCRs from HLA-typed donors were held in an early data release. Whole-study results and caveats: In the analysis, some V segments, TRBV6-2 and TRBV6-3 included, were excluded as indistinguishable. From TCR beta sequences, most subjects' HLA-A and HLA-B alleles were reportedly predicted accurately.

This clone was recorded a few times. The target antigen is unknown. The V gene lost 3 bases and the J gene lost 14 bases, with 31 bases spanning the gap. The V gene's germline CDR1 is SGHVS and CDR2 FNYEAQ. The length of the CDR3 is 18 residues. PCR involved 60 Vbeta and 13 Jbeta primers. Sequencing was performed with immunoSEQ multiplex PCR; in TCRdb, only in-frame clones are kept and a portion is missing. The table has 150,000 to 200,000 clones, more than 60% seen once; the top ten hold about 1.5%. This chain joins TRBV7-6 and TRBJ1-4; perhaps TRBD1 as D (6 bases). The origin of this receptor is a woman aged 25 to 39 in good health and CMV-seropositive. The sequenced sample consisted of PBMCs. The CDR3 protein is CASSFQGSFSLPETGLFF. Written as DNA, the CDR3 is TGTGCCAGCAGCTTCCAGGGGTCATTTTCCCTTCCTGAAACGGGGCTGTTTTTT.